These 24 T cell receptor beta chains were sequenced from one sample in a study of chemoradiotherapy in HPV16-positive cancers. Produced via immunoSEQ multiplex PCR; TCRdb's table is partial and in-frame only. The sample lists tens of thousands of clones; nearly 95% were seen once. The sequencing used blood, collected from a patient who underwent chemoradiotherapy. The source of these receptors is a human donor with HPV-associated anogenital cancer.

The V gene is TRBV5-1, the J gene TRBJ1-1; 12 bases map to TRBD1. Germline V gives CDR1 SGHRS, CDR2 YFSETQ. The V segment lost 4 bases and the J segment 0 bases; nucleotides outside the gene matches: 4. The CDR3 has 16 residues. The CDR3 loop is CASSGGQGALNTEAFF. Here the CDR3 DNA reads TGCGCCAGCAGCGGGGGACAGGGGGCCTTGAACACTGAAGCTTTCTTT.

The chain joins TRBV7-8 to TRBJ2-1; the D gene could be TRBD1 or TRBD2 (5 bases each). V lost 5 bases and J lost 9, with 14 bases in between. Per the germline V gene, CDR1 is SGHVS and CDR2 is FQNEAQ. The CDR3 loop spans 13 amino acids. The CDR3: CASSPRGRGEQFF. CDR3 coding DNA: TGTGCCAGCAGCCCCCGGGGACGGGGTGAGCAGTTCTTC.

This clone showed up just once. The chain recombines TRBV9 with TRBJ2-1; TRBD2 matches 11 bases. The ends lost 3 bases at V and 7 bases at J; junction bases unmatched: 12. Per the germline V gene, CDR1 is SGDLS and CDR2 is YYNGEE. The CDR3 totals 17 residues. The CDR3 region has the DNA TGTGCCAGCAGCGCCCGGCAACTAGCGGGAGTGGGAAATGAGCAGTTCTTC. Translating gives CASSARQLAGVGNEQFF.

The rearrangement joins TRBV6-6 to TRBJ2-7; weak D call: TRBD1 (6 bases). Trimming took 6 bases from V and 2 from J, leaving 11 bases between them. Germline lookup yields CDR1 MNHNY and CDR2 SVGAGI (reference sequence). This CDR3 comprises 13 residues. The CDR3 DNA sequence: TGTGCCAGCAGGCTGACAGGTCCCTACGAGCAGTACTTC. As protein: CASRLTGPYEQYF.

CDR3 sequence: CASSVDNGANVLTF. The CDR3 DNA sequence: TGTGCCAGCAGCGTAGATAATGGGGCCAACGTCCTGACTTTC. The chain couples TRBV9 to TRBJ2-6; no definite D call. The germline gives CDR1 SGDLS, CDR2 YYNGEE. V gave up 0 bases and J gave up 3 bases, with 4 bases separating them. This CDR3 has 14 amino acids. The variable domain in full, with the rest retrieved from reference TRBV9 and TRBJ2-6, is DSGVTQTPKHLITATGQRVTLRCSPRSGDLSVYWYQQSLDQGLQFLIQYYNGEERAKGNILERFSAQQFPDLHSELNLSSLELGDSALYFCASSVDNGANVLTFGAGSRLTVL.

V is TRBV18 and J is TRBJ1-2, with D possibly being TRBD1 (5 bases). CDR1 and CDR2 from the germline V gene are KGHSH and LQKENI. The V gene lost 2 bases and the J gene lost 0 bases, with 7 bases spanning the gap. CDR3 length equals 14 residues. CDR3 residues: CASSPSGPNYGYTF. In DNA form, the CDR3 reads TGTGCCAGCTCACCATCGGGACCTAACTATGGCTACACCTTC.

The CDR3 nucleotides read TGTGCCAGCAGTTACTCAAATCGACCAGGCGTAAAGACCCAGTACTTC. Translated, it gives CASSYSNRPGVKTQYF. The chain combines TRBV6-5 with TRBJ2-5; the D is unclear. The germline V gene has CDR1 MNHEY and CDR2 SVGAGI. V dropped 0 bases and J dropped 6 bases, with 17 bases sitting between them. The CDR3 is 16 residues long.

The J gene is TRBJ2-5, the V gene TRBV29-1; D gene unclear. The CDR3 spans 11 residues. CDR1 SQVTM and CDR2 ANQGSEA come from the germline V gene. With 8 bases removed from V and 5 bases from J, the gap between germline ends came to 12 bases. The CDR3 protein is CSMQRVETQYF. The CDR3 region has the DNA TGCAGCATGCAACGTGTGGAGACCCAGTACTTC.

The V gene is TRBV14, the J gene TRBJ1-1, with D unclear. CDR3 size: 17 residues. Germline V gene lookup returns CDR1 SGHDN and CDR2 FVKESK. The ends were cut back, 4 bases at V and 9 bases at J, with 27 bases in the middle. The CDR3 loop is CASSLHFGPPYLTQAFF. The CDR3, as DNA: TGTGCCAGCAGCCTGCATTTCGGACCCCCCTACCTGACTCAAGCTTTCTTT.

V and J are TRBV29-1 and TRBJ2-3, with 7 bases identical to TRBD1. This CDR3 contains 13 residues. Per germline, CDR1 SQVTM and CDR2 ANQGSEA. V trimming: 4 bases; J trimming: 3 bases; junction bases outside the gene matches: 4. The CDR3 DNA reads TGCAGCGTTGGAGGGACAGTTACAGATACGCAGTATTTT. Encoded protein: CSVGGTVTDTQYF.

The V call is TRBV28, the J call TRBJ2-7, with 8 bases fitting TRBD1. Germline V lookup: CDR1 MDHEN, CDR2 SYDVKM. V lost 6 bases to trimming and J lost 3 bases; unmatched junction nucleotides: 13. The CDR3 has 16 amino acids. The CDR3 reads CASSRTGTGSFYEQYF. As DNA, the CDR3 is TGTGCCAGCAGCCGAACCGGGACAGGTTCTTTCTACGAGCAGTACTTC.

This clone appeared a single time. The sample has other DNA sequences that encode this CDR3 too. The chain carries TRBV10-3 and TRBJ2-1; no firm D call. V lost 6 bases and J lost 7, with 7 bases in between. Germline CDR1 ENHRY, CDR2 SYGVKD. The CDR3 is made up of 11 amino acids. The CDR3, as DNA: TGTGCCATCAGCCTTGGTAATGAGCAGTTCTTC. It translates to CAISLGNEQFF.

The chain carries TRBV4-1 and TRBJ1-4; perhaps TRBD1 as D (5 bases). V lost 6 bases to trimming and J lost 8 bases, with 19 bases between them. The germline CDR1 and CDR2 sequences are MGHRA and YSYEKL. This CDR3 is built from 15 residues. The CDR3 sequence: CASRLRQTDREKLFF. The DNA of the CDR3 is TGCGCCAGCAGATTACGACAGACAGATAGGGAAAAACTGTTTTTT.

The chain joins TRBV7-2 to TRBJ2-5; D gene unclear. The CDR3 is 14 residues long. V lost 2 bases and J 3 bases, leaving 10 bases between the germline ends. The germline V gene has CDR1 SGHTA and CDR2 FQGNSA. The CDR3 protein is CASSLSGGKETQYF. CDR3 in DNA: TGTGCCAGCAGCTTATCGGGCGGAAAAGAGACCCAGTACTTC.

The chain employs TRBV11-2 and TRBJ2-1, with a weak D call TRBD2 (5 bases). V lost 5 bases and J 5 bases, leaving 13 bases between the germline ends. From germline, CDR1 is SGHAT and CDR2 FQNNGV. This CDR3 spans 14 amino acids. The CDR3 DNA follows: TGTGCCAGCAGCGAGGCGGCGGGCGACAATGAGCAGTTCTTC. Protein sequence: CASSEAAGDNEQFF.

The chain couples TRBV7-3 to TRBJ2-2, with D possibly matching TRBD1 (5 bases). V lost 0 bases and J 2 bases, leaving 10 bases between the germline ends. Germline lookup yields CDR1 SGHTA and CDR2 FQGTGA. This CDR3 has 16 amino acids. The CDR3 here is CASSLTGALNTGELFF. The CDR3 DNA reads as TGTGCCAGCAGCTTAACAGGGGCACTAAACACCGGGGAGCTGTTTTTT.

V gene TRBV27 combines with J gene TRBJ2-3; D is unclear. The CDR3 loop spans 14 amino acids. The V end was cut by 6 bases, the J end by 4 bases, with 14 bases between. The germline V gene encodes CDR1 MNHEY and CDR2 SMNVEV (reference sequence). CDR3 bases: TGTGCCAGCAGCCCAACCCGGATCCCAGATACGCAGTATTTT. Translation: CASSPTRIPDTQYF.

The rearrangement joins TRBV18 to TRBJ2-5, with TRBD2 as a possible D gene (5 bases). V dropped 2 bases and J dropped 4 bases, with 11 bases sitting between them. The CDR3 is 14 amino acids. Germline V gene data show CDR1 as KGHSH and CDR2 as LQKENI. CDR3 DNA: TGTGCCAGCTCACCAGGCCTGGGGAGAGAGACCCAGTACTTC. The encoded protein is CASSPGLGRETQYF. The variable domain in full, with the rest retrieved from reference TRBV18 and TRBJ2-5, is NAGVMQNPRHLVRRRGQEARLRCSPMKGHSHVYWYRQLPEEGLKFMVYLQKENIIDESGMPKERFSAEFPKEGPSILRIQQVVRGDSAAYFCASSPGLGRETQYFGPGTRLLVL.

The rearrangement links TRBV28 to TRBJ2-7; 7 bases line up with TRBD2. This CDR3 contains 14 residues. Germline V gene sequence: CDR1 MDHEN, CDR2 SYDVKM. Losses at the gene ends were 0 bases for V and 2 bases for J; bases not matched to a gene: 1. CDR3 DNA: TGTGCCAGCAGTTTATGGCGGGGGACCTACGAGCAGTACTTC. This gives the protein CASSLWRGTYEQYF.

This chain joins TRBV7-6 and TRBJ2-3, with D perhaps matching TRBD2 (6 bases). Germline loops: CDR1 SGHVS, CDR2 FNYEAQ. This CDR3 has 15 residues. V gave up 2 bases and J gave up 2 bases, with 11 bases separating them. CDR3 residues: CASSLFSGNTDTQYF. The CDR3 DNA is TGTGCCAGCAGCTTATTTAGCGGTAACACAGATACGCAGTATTTT.

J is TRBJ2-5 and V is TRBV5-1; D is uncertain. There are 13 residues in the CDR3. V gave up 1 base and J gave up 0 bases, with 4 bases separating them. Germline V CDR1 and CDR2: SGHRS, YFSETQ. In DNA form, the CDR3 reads TGCGCCAGCAGCTTGAGTAACCAAGAGACCCAGTACTTC. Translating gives CASSLSNQETQYF. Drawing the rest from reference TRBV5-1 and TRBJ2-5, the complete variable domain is KAGVTQTPRYLIKTRGQQVTLSCSPISGHRSVSWYQQTPGQGLQFLFEYFSETQRNKGNFPGRFSGRQFSNSRSEMNVSTLELGDSALYLCASSLSNQETQYFGPGTRLLVL.

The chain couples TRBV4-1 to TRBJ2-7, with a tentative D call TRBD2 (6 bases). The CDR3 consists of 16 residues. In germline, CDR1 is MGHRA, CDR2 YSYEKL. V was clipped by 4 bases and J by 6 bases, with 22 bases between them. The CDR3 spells CASSLAGGAVRGEQYF. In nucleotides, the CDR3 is TGCGCCAGCAGCCTCGCCGGGGGAGCGGTGCGGGGCGAGCAGTACTTC.

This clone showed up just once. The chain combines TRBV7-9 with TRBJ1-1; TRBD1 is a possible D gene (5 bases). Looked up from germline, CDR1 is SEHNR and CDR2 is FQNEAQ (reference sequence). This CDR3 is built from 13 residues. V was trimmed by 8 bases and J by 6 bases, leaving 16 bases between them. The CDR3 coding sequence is TGTGCCAGCTCCGACAGAAAAGGGGCTGAAGCTTTCTTT. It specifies CASSDRKGAEAFF.

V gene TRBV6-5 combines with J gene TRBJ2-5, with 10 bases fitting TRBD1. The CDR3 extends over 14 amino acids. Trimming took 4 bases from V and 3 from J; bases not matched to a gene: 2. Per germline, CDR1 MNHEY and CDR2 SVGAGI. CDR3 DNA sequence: TGTGCCAGCAGTTGGACAGGGGGAAAAGAGACCCAGTACTTC. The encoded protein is CASSWTGGKETQYF.